This T cell receptor beta chain stems from a study of technical replicates of blood from a handful of donors. The CDR3 has 13 amino acids. Trimming stripped 7 bases from V and 4 bases from J, with 13 bases between. The V gene's germline CDR1 is MDHEN and CDR2 SYDVKM. The repertoire was sequenced with immunoSEQ multiplex PCR; TCRdb's copy has only in-frame clones and lacks some. The sample holds about 73,000 clones, 93% seen once. Input material: T cells isolated from PBMCs. The source of this sequence is a human donor in good health. V usage is TRBV28 and J usage is TRBJ1-2, with D perhaps matching TRBD1 (6 bases). CDR3: CASKARGSYGYTF. The DNA of the CDR3 is TGTGCCAGCAAGGCTAGGGGGTCCTATGGCTACACCTTC.